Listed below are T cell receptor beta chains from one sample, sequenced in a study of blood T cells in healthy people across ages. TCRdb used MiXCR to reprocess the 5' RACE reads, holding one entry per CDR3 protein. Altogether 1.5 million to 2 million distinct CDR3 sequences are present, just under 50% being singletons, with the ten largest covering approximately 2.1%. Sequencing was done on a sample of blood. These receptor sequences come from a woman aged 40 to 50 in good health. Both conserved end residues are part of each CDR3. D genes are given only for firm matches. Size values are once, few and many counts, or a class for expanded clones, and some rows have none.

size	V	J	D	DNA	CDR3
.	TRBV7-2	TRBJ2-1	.	TGTGCCAGCAGCGCATCCAGGGTCAATGAGCAGTTCTTC	CASSASRVNEQFF
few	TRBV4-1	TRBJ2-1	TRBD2	TGCGCCAGCAGCCAAAGCGGGGGGCCGAGGGGCAATGAGCAGTTCTTC	CASSQSGGPRGNEQFF
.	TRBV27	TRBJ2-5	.	TGTGCCATCGCTGGAGAGGGAAGCCCGACTAGAACGGAACAAGAGACCCAGTACTTC	CAIAGEGSPTRTEQETQYF
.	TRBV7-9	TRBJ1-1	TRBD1	TGTGCCAGCAGCTTAGGTCCAGGACAGGGCAGTGAAGCTTTCTTT	CASSLGPGQGSEAFF
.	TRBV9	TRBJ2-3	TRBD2	TGTGCCAGCACTATTGCGGGGGGGACCACCGATACGCAGTATTTT	CASTIAGGTTDTQYF
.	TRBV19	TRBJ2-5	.	TGTGCCAGTAGTCCCCGTAGTTACGTAGTCGGAGAGACCCAGTACTTC	CASSPRSYVVGETQYF
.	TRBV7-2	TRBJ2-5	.	TGTGCCAGCAGCCGAGTCAGGGGACCCCAAGAGACCCAGTACTTC	CASSRVRGPQETQYF
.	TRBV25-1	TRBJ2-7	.	TGTGCCAGCAGTGACATACGTCGGGACACCATAAGCTCCTACAATGAGCAGTACTTC	CASSDIRRDTISSYNEQYF
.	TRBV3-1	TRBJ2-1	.	TGTGCCAGCAGCCACTGGACGGGTGATTCGAACAATGAGCAGTTCTTC	CASSHWTGDSNNEQFF
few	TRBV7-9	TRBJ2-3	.	TGTGCCAGCAGCCCCGGGGCTAAAGATACGCAGTATTTT	CASSPGAKDTQYF
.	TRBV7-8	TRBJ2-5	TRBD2	TGTGCCAGCAGCTCGGCCGGGCGGGGGAGAGAGACCCAGTACTTC	CASSSAGRGRETQYF
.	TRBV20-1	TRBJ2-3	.	TGCAGTGCTAGAGTTGATGACTATACGCAGTATTTT	CSARVDDYTQYF
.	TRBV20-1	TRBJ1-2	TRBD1	TGCAGTGCTAGCGGACAGGGCAACCCCTATGGCTACACCTTC	CSASGQGNPYGYTF
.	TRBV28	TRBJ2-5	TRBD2	TGTGCCAGCAGTTTGCGACTAGCGGGGGATAAAGAGACCCAGTACTTC	CASSLRLAGDKETQYF
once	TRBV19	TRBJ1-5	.	TGTGCCAGTAGCCCAACGACAGCATATAGCAATCAGCCCCAGCATTTT	CASSPTTAYSNQPQHF
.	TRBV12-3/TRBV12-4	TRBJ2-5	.	TGTGCCAGCAGTTTCAGTGCAGTTCAAGAGACCCAGTACTTC	CASSFSAVQETQYF
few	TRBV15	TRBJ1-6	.	TGTGCCACCAGCCGCGGGACACCATTACTCCTCCACTTT	CATSRGTPLLLHF
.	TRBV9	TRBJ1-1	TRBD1	TGTGCCAGCAGCAAGGGGGCGCGGGGTAACACTGAAGCTTTCTTT	CASSKGARGNTEAFF
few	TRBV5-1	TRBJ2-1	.	TGCGCCAGCAGCTTGGGAACAGTACAACTCAATGAGCAGTTCTTC	CASSLGTVQLNEQFF
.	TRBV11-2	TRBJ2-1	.	TGTGCCAGCAGCTTAGTTCGTAAGGAGCAGTTCTTC	CASSLVRKEQFF
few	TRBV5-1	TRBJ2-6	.	TGCGCCAGCAGCTCGGATGTCTCTGGGGCCAACGTCCTGACTTTC	CASSSDVSGANVLTF
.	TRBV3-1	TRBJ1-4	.	TGTGCCAGCAGCCGCCTTAAGGAAAAACTGTTTTTT	CASSRLKEKLFF
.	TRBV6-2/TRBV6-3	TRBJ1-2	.	TGTGCCAGCCGCCTCCGGGGGGTAAACTATGGCTACACCTTC	CASRLRGVNYGYTF
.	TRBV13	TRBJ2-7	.	TGTGCCAGCAGCCCCTTTGAAGGGGCCAGAACCTACGAGCAGTACTTC	CASSPFEGARTYEQYF
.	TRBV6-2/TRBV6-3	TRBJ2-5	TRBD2	TGTGCCAGCAGACAACTAGCGGGCCTCCAAGAGACCCAGTACTTC	CASRQLAGLQETQYF
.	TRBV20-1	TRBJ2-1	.	TGCAGTGCTAGAGATCCACCCCTGAATGAGCAGTTCTTC	CSARDPPLNEQFF
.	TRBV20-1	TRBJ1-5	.	TGCAGTGTGAGGGGCGGGGGTCAGCCCCAGCATTTT	CSVRGGGQPQHF
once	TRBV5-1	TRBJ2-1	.	TGCGCCAGCTCGAGGGAGGGGGGCTCCTACAATGAGCAGTTCTTC	CASSREGGSYNEQFF
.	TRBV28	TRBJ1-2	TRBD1	TGTGCCAGCAGTTTGGGGGTCACAGGGGGAAGGGATGGCTACACCTTC	CASSLGVTGGRDGYTF
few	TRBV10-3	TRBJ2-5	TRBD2	TGTGCCATCGGTCTTATTGCGGGGGAAGAGACCCAGTACTTC	CAIGLIAGEETQYF
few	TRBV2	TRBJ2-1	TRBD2	TGTGCCAGCAGTGGGCTAGCGGTTTCCTACAATGAGCAGTTCTTC	CASSGLAVSYNEQFF
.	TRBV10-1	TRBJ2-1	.	TGCGCCAGCGGCTCCAAAGGCAGGGTGAGTGAGCAGTTCTTC	CASGSKGRVSEQFF